This T cell receptor beta chain originates from a study of CD8+CD57+ T cells in acquired aplastic anemia. With regard to this clonotype: Its antigen is not known.

Broader study findings: The CD8+ Simpson's diversity of patients and controls was not significantly different.

In patients chosen for sequencing, flow cytometry had shown CD8+CD57+ cell expansion. This CDR3 comprises 14 residues. Germline V lookup: CDR1 SGHRS, CDR2 YFSETQ. After removal of 1 base from V and 7 bases from J, the junction contained 6 bases not matched to a gene. Genomic DNA templated the TCR beta VDJ and CDR3 profiling. TCRdb re-derived calls from the reads in MiXCR, one entry per CDR3 protein. The sample yields a few hundred thousand distinct CDR3 sequences, about three fifths seen once. The sequencing sample was made of sorted CD4+, CD8+, or CD8+CD57+ T cells (not recorded which) from PBMCs. The J gene is TRBJ1-2, the V gene TRBV5-1; TRBD1 matches at 8 bases. The TCR sequence derives from a human donor with aplastic anemia. DNA of the CDR3: TGCGCCAGCAGCTTGACGACAGGGGCTGGTGGCTACACCTTC. Protein: CASSLTTGAGGYTF.